This TCR beta chain was found in a study of regulatory T cells in long-lasting Graves disease. Time point described: persistent/refractory GD, antithyroid drugs over 5 years with positive TRAb. From RNA extracted from PBMCs, the TCR library was made. Broader study findings: The number of shared public clonotypes was higher in persistent patients (approximately 3,000) than new patients (approximately 1,000).

A remark on this clonotype: As yet, its antigen is unknown.

To make TCR beta libraries, researchers used iRepertoire HTBI primers and Arm-PCR of CDR3 regions. TCRdb reprocessed the multiplex PCR reads via MiXCR and lists one record per CDR3 protein. The sample includes 600,000 to 850,000 distinct CDR3 sequences, about 30% of them seen just once. V was clipped by 6 bases and J by 7 bases, with 15 bases between them. The CDR3 totals 13 residues. The germline V gene has CDR1 SQVTM and CDR2 ANQGSEA. The starting material was peripheral blood mononuclear cells (PBMCs), obtained when the disease was refractory, from a patient treated with antithyroid drugs. The receptor was isolated from a female donor with Graves disease. The genes are TRBV29-1 and TRBJ1-4, with D hard to call. CDR3 nucleotides: TGCAGCGTAGAGACCAGCAGAGGTGAAAAACTGTTTTTT. This codes for CSVETSRGEKLFF. Using reference TRBV29-1 and TRBJ1-4 for the parts outside the CDR3, the full variable domain is SAVISQKPSRDICQRGTSLTIQCQVDSQVTMMFWYRQQPGQSLTLIATANQGSEATYESGFVIDKFPISRPNLTFSTLTVSNMSPEDSSIYLCSVETSRGEKLFFGSGTQLSVL.